These 26 T cell receptor beta chains were sequenced from one sample in a study of identical twins. From the 5' RACE reads, TCRdb called clonotypes with MiXCR, one entry per CDR3 protein. The sample records 200,000 to 250,000 distinct CDR3 sequences, about 7.5% being singletons. Another study also made use of these data, one on yellow fever vaccine responses in identical twins.

Material for sequencing was memory (CD45RO+) T cells sorted from blood. The receptors were gathered from a woman aged 18-30 years in good health.

There are many counts of this clonotype. V is TRBV7-3 and J is TRBJ2-1; unclear D gene. The ends were cut back, 2 bases at V and 7 bases at J, with 18 bases in the middle. Germline assignment: CDR1 SGHTA and CDR2 FQGTGA. CDR3 length: 16 amino acids. CDR3 coding DNA: TGTGCCAGCAGCTTATTACCGCTCTCGGGTTTGAATGAGCAGTTCTTC. This sequence encodes CASSLLPLSGLNEQFF.

The V and J genes are TRBV6-1 and TRBJ2-3, with 10 nucleotides matching TRBD2. The CDR3 consists of 14 residues. V shed 6 bases, J shed 7 bases, and the junction held 7 bases outside the gene matches. CDR1 and CDR2 (germline): MNHNS, SASEGT. In DNA form, the CDR3 reads TGTGCCAGCAGCCCTTGGACTAGCGGCAATACGCAGTATTTT. It is translated as CASSPWTSGNTQYF.

This clonotype was counted many times. The chain couples TRBV4-1 to TRBJ2-7, with 11 positions matching TRBD1. This CDR3 comprises 15 residues. The V segment lost 0 bases and the J segment 7 bases; nucleotides outside the gene matches: 5. Per the germline V gene, CDR1 is MGHRA and CDR2 is YSYEKL. CDR3 nucleotide sequence: TGCGCCAGCAGCCAAGAGGCCGGGACAGGGGGAGAGCAGTACTTC. Protein: CASSQEAGTGGEQYF.

The chain is built from TRBV6-5 and TRBJ2-2, with D tentatively TRBD1 (7 bases). V was trimmed by 2 bases and J by 6 bases, leaving 13 bases between them. This CDR3 has 15 amino acids. Germline values: CDR1 MNHEY, CDR2 SVGAGI. The CDR3 region is CASSYKPRGAGELFF. The CDR3, as DNA: TGTGCCAGCAGTTACAAACCCAGGGGGGCCGGGGAGCTGTTTTTT.

This clonotype was detected many times. This chain links TRBV5-1 with TRBJ1-4, with D uncertain. With 0 bases removed from V and 8 bases from J, the gap between germline ends came to 11 bases. The CDR3 extends over 14 amino acids. Germline assignment: CDR1 SGHRS and CDR2 YFSETQ. The CDR3 DNA sequence: TGCGCCAGCAGCTTGGCCGGGGTCGGAGAAAAACTGTTTTTT. It translates to CASSLAGVGEKLFF.

This clonotype showed up just a few times. CDR3: CASSYQGSSYNSPLHF. In DNA, the CDR3 is TGTGCCAGCAGTTACCAGGGGAGCTCCTATAATTCACCCCTCCACTTT. The chain carries TRBV6-5 and TRBJ1-6; weak D call: TRBD1 (6 bases). This CDR3 spans 16 amino acids. Trimming stripped 2 bases from V and 0 bases from J, with 8 bases between. CDR1 and CDR2 (germline): MNHEY, SVGAGI.

Ten or more counts support this clonotype. The chain recombines TRBV29-1 with TRBJ2-5, with 8 positions matching TRBD2. Germline V lookup: CDR1 SQVTM, CDR2 ANQGSEA. V dropped 4 bases and J dropped 4; count of bases not matched to a gene: 8. There are 14 residues in the CDR3. The CDR3 DNA follows: TGCAGCGTTGTAGCCAGCGGGGGCCTAGAGACCCAGTACTTC. Its protein is CSVVASGGLETQYF.

V is TRBV3-1 and J is TRBJ2-2; 8 positions agree with TRBD2. The germline V gene encodes CDR1 LGHDT and CDR2 YNNKEL (reference sequence). The V gene end was trimmed by 0 bases and the J gene end by 4 bases; junction bases not matched to a gene: 4. This CDR3 comprises 16 residues. CDR3 amino acids: CASSQERGRSTGELFF. For the CDR3, the DNA is TGTGCCAGCAGCCAAGAGCGCGGGAGGAGCACCGGGGAGCTGTTTTTT. Based on the CDR3 plus reference TRBV3-1 and TRBJ2-2, the full variable domain is DTAVSQTPKYLVTQMGNDKSIKCEQNLGHDTMYWYKQDSKKFLKIMFSYNNKELIINETVPNRFSPKSPDKAHLNLHINSLELGDSAVYFCASSQERGRSTGELFFGEGSRLTVL.

This clonotype was recorded at least ten times. This chain joins TRBV20-1 and TRBJ2-1; 9 nucleotides agree with TRBD1. Per the germline V gene, CDR1 is DFQATT and CDR2 is SNEGSKA (reference sequence). Losses at the gene ends were 3 bases for V and 2 bases for J; bases not matched to a gene: 2. The CDR3 runs 14 residues. The CDR3 nucleotides read TGCAGTGCTAGGGGGGACAGGGCCTACAATGAGCAGTTCTTC. This codes for CSARGDRAYNEQFF.

This clonotype was detected many times. The V gene is TRBV28, the J gene TRBJ2-1; 9 bases fit TRBD1. V lost 6 bases and J lost 5; bases outside the gene matches: 11. CDR3 length: 16 amino acids. Germline V lookup: CDR1 MDHEN, CDR2 SYDVKM. For the CDR3, the DNA is TGTGCCAGCAGCCATACCGGGACAGGGTCCCACAATGAGCAGTTCTTC. Its translation: CASSHTGTGSHNEQFF.

In this sample, this clonotype turned up many times. V usage is TRBV10-3 and J usage is TRBJ2-2; the match to TRBD2 covers 7 bases. The trim removed 11 bases at V and 2 bases at J, leaving 5 bases unmatched. The CDR3 is 13 residues long. Germline V gives CDR1 ENHRY, CDR2 SYGVKD. DNA for the CDR3: TGTGCCTCCCGGGACTACAACACCGGGGAGCTGTTTTTT. This codes for CASRDYNTGELFF.

This clonotype was seen repeatedly, ten times or more. The genes are TRBV20-1 and TRBJ1-5; TRBD1 aligns across 7 bases. Germline values: CDR1 DFQATT, CDR2 SNEGSKA (reference sequence). CDR3 size: 14 residues. V lost 5 bases and J lost 0; bases outside the gene matches: 4. The CDR3 DNA follows: TGCAGTGCTGGGGGACAGTATAGCAATCAGCCCCAGCATTTT. Translating it yields CSAGGQYSNQPQHF.

V and J are TRBV20-1 and TRBJ1-5, with 10 bases identical to TRBD1. V shed 2 bases and J 2 bases; nucleotides not matched to a gene: 6. The CDR3 runs 16 residues. The germline CDR1 and CDR2 sequences are DFQATT and SNEGSKA (reference sequence). The CDR3 here is CSARPDRGRGNQPQHF. The CDR3 DNA sequence: TGCAGTGCTAGACCCGACAGGGGGCGAGGCAATCAGCCCCAGCATTTT.

The chain has TRBV12-3 or TRBV12-4 and TRBJ1-3; D perhaps matches TRBD1 (5 bases). The V end lost 7 bases, the J end lost 0 bases, and 13 bases lay between the germline ends. CDR3 length: 15 amino acids. The CDR3 sequence: CASTPGTASGNTIYF. CDR3 sequence (DNA): TGTGCCAGCACCCCCGGGACTGCCTCTGGAAACACCATATATTTT.

This clonotype was detected a few times. CDR3 residues: CASSRTGRGTDTQYF. The CDR3 DNA follows: TGTGCCAGCAGCCGAACGGGGAGGGGCACAGATACGCAGTATTTT. The chain has TRBV7-2 and TRBJ2-3; 7 positions agree with TRBD2. The V gene's germline CDR1 is SGHTA and CDR2 FQGNSA. This CDR3 has 15 residues. The ends lost 5 bases at V and 1 base at J; junction bases unmatched: 6.

The DNA for the CDR3 is TGTGCCAGCAGTCCCACCAGGACGGGTGCCTACGAGCAGTACTTC. It yields the protein CASSPTRTGAYEQYF. The V gene is TRBV27, the J gene TRBJ2-7; D ambiguous. CDR1 is MNHEY, CDR2 SMNVEV, per germline (reference sequence). The CDR3 has 15 amino acids. With 5 bases removed from V and 2 bases from J, the gap between germline ends came to 16 bases.

This clonotype was picked up a small number of times. The rearrangement links TRBV10-3 to TRBJ2-5; D is possibly TRBD1 (5 bases). Germline loops: CDR1 ENHRY, CDR2 SYGVKD. Trimming took 4 bases from V and 5 from J, leaving 14 bases between them. The CDR3 loop spans 14 amino acids. CDR3 protein: CAISGGAGSETQYF. The CDR3 nucleotides read TGTGCCATCAGTGGTGGGGCAGGGTCGGAGACCCAGTACTTC.

This clonotype occurred a few times. This chain connects TRBV5-1 to TRBJ2-3; 7 bases are shared with TRBD2. After removal of 5 bases from V and 3 bases from J, the junction contained 9 bases not matched to a gene. Per germline, CDR1 SGHRS and CDR2 YFSETQ. The CDR3 runs 15 residues. CDR3 DNA sequence: TGCGCCAGCAGGCCGGGAGGAATGGGGACAGATACGCAGTATTTT. It codes for CASRPGGMGTDTQYF.

In its sample, this clonotype was seen many times. The chain joins TRBV20-1 to TRBJ2-5; unclear D gene. Looked up from germline, CDR1 is DFQATT and CDR2 is SNEGSKA (reference sequence). Trimming left V 6 bases short and J 12 bases short, with 20 bases between. The CDR3 covers 12 residues. CDR3 DNA: TGCAGTGCCATCAAAATAAAACAGCGAGAGTACTTC. It encodes CSAIKIKQREYF.

The sample holds a few counts of this clonotype. The chain is built from TRBV4-3 and TRBJ2-3; the D gene is possibly TRBD2 (6 bases). Trimming shortened V by 0 bases and J by 2 bases, and 9 bases separated the two germline ends. CDR1 LGHNA and CDR2 YSLEER come from the germline V gene. The CDR3 is 15 amino acids. Here the CDR3 reads CASSQDGGATDTQYF. As DNA, the CDR3 is TGCGCCAGCAGCCAAGATGGCGGGGCCACAGATACGCAGTATTTT.

This clonotype has a count of ten or more. Mismatch with germline at one junction end may stem from a read error. This chain links TRBV7-9 with TRBJ2-2; D remains unclear. The CDR3 runs to 14 residues. Germline values: CDR1 SEHNR, CDR2 FQNEAQ (reference sequence). Written as DNA, the CDR3 is TGCGTAGTCGGGCGCACTCCGAACACCGGGGAGCTGTTTTTT. This sequence encodes CVVGRTPNTGELFF.

This clonotype was seen a handful of times. This CDR3 reads CSARPGGQWDQPQHF. The CDR3 DNA reads TGCAGTGCTAGACCTGGGGGGCAATGGGATCAGCCCCAGCATTTT. This chain links TRBV20-1 with TRBJ1-5; tentative D call: TRBD1 (6 bases). The length of the CDR3 is 15 residues. Looked up from germline, CDR1 is DFQATT and CDR2 is SNEGSKA (reference sequence). Trimming took 2 bases from V and 5 from J, leaving 16 bases between them.

Only a few counts were recorded for this clonotype. The V call is TRBV7-2, the J call TRBJ2-7, with 11 bases fitting TRBD1. V lost 5 bases and J lost 6; bases outside the gene matches: 6. Germline V gives CDR1 SGHTA, CDR2 FQGNSA. This CDR3 spans 14 amino acids. The CDR3: CASSKDRGLGEQYF. CDR3 nucleotide sequence: TGTGCCAGCAGCAAGGACAGGGGGCTAGGCGAGCAGTACTTC. Full variable domain (rest looked up from reference TRBV7-2 and TRBJ2-7): GAGVSQSPSNKVTEKGKDVELRCDPISGHTALYWYRQSLGQGLEFLIYFQGNSAPDKSGLPSDRFSAERTGGSVSTLTIQRTQQEDSAVYLCASSKDRGLGEQYFGPGTRLTVT.

Ten or more counts support this clonotype. This chain connects TRBV6-4 to TRBJ2-3; no clear D. CDR3 size: 13 residues. Germline CDR1 is MRHNA and CDR2 is SNTAGT. Trimming stripped 0 bases from V and 2 bases from J, with 3 bases between. CDR3 amino acids: CASSDSDTDTQYF. The CDR3 DNA reads TGTGCCAGCAGTGACTCCGACACAGATACGCAGTATTTT.

This clonotype was observed a few times. This sequence joins TRBV10-3 and TRBJ1-5; D remains ambiguous. Germline assignment: CDR1 ENHRY and CDR2 SYGVKD. There are 15 residues in the CDR3. The V gene lost 0 bases and the J gene lost 4 bases, with 10 bases spanning the gap. The CDR3 loop is CAISESAAGNQPQHF. The CDR3 coding sequence is TGTGCCATCAGTGAGTCGGCGGCAGGTAATCAGCCCCAGCATTTT.

Many counts were recorded for this clonotype. The chain couples TRBV4-3 to TRBJ1-2; D gene unclear. V dropped 1 base and J dropped 3 bases, with 12 bases sitting between them. This CDR3 contains 15 residues. Germline values: CDR1 LGHNA, CDR2 YSLEER. Written as DNA, the CDR3 is TGCGCCAGCAGCCAAGTTGTGGGGAGCGACTATGGCTACACCTTC. This sequence encodes CASSQVVGSDYGYTF.